This T cell receptor (beta chain) appears in the sequencing data of a study of T-cell reconstitution after alpha-beta-depleted transplantation in children. The germline V gene has CDR1 MNHEY and CDR2 SVGEGT. The CDR3 loop spans 18 amino acids. After removal of 7 bases from V and 6 bases from J, the junction contained 20 bases not matched to a gene. With regard to this clonotype: The antigen is not known.

Unique molecular identifiers featured in how the TCRbeta library was prepared. TCRdb analysed the PCR reads with MiXCR anew, one entry per CDR3 protein. The data contain fewer than 700,000 distinct CDR3 sequences, roughly 13% of them singletons. Findings of the study overall: At one year after transplant, newly produced T cells mostly accounted for T-cell counts and diversity. After transplant, high TCRbeta diversity at day 60 in some patients arose from surviving recipient T cells and thymic progenitors.

This TCR derives from a male patient between 5 and 17 years old who had a stem cell transplant for acute myeloid leukemia, so the T cells may come from the graft donor. Sample: PBMCs, mostly from graft donor cells, taken 360 days after TCRalphabeta/CD19-depleted stem cell transplant. The chain uses TRBV6-2 or TRBV6-3 and TRBJ2-1; the match to TRBD2 covers 8 bases. The CDR3 loop is CASTPQGLTSALPNEQFF. The DNA for the CDR3 is TGTGCCAGCACCCCCCAGGGTCTGACTAGCGCGCTGCCCAATGAGCAGTTCTTC.